The 3 T cell receptor beta chains listed next were all sequenced from one sample in a study of read filtering for tumor transcriptome and immune sequencing. Molecular barcoded adaptors covering alpha/delta and beta/gamma chains were used on approximately 400 ng RNA. TCRdb redid the calling of the reads with MiXCR, one entry per CDR3 protein. This sample has approximately 58,000 distinct CDR3 sequences, with approximately 13% found just once. The specimen sequenced was a population of CD138-negative cells sorted from bone marrow. The receptors here all came from a donor at least 40 years old with multiple myeloma.

This clonotype was recorded at least ten times. The chain has TRBV10-3 and TRBJ1-4; possible D gene TRBD1, 6 bases. This CDR3 region has 13 residues. V was shortened by 10 bases and J by 5 bases, with 14 bases between the two germline ends. Looked up from germline, CDR1 is ENHRY and CDR2 is SYGVKD. CDR3 residues: CATAGAGNEKLFF. The DNA of the CDR3 is TGTGCCACCGCAGGGGCGGGGAATGAAAAACTGTTTTTT.

The table lists this clonotype with a few counts. The chain uses TRBV18 and TRBJ2-7, with a possible D match to TRBD1 (6 bases). The CDR3 is 15 amino acids. Deletions cut 2 bases from V and 7 bases from J, with 18 bases between. Germline assignment: CDR1 KGHSH and CDR2 LQKENI. The CDR3 DNA follows: TGTGCCAGCTCACCAATGGACAGTGTACTTGGGGAGCAGTACTTC. This translates into CASSPMDSVLGEQYF.

With regard to this clonotype: A read error is the likely source, as a far larger clone sits one nucleotide away. The chain recombines TRBV11-2 with TRBJ1-1; no clear D. With 4 bases removed from V and 8 bases from J, the gap between germline ends came to 14 bases. The germline V gene encodes CDR1 SGHAT and CDR2 FQNNGV. The CDR3 has 13 residues. CDR3 sequence (DNA): TGTGCCAGCAGCTCCCGAGGGCAGAGGGAAGCTTTCTTT. It codes for CASSSRGQREAFF.